These T cell receptor beta chains were read from a single sample in a study of blood T cell repertoires in COVID-19. Sequenced by immunoSEQ multiplex PCR; TCRdb stores in-frame clones only, minus some. In the table there are under 85,000 clones, more than 70% of which are singletons. Sequencing was performed on peripheral blood. The source of these receptors is a man aged 80 or over with acute or convalescent COVID-19. Each CDR3 is given with its conserved first and last residue. Some rows have no size entry. The others give once, few or many, or a class for an expanded clone.

>TRBJ1-2|NA|TRBV28
CASSLTQGSVYTF
>TRBJ2-7|few|TRBV7-9
CASSLGTSGTYEQYF
>TRBJ1-4|NA|TRBV7-2
CASSGDINEKLFF
>TRBJ1-2|NA|TRBV5-6
CASRQQGAGNYGYTF
>TRBJ2-7|NA|TRBV21-1
CASSRTGGAYEQYF
>TRBJ2-7|NA|TRBV18
CASSPSGGNEQYF
>TRBJ2-3|once|TRBV3-1/TRBV3-2
CASSQPGLAGGPYF
>TRBJ2-2|NA|TRBV24-1
CATSDFGTGNTGELFF
>TRBJ1-2|NA|TRBV4-1
CASSQAGQGAGGYTF
>TRBJ2-7|once|TRBV27
CASSYRTRAYEQYF
>TRBJ2-1|NA|TRBV25-1
CASSEGGRGYNEQFF
>TRBJ2-2|NA|TRBV5-4
CASSLGASGRAVGELFF
>TRBJ1-4|NA|TRBV14
CASSHEVTGKEKLFF
>TRBJ2-7|NA|TRBV3-1/TRBV3-2
CASSLQGAGVSAEQYF
>TRBJ2-5|NA|TRBV6-2/TRBV6-3
CASSDSGGETQYF
>TRBJ2-7|NA|TRBV24-1
CATSDSRTGDYEQYF
>TRBJ2-7|NA|TRBV2
CASSVTSGGQGEQYF
>TRBJ2-5|NA|TRBV5-4
CASSRGAGSQETQYF
>TRBJ1-5|NA|TRBV20-1
CSASADRKNQPQHF
>TRBJ2-2|NA|TRBV24-1
CATSVTMNTGELFF
>TRBJ1-4|NA|TRBV2
CASGPGQVTNEKLFF
>TRBJ1-4|once|TRBV3-1/TRBV3-2
CASSPGNRDFEKLFF
>TRBJ1-2|NA|TRBV7-2
CASSLGQVEGYTF
>TRBJ2-3|once|TRBV28
CASSFGTRVRTDTQYF
>TRBJ2-7|NA|TRBV10-3
CAIKSGQGGTYEQYF
>TRBJ1-4|NA|TRBV7-2
CASSLSARVGEKLFF
>TRBJ2-7|NA|TRBV6-2/TRBV6-3
CASSYSSSYEQYF